This T cell receptor beta chain was sequenced for a study of regulatory T cells in long-lasting Graves disease. About the study: Prior antithyroid drug treatment in newly diagnosed Graves' patients lasted under 3 months.

Libraries of TCR beta came from iRepertoire HTBI primers plus Arm-PCR of CDR3 regions. TCRdb redid the calling of the multiplex PCR reads with MiXCR, one entry per CDR3 protein. This sample has around 360,000 distinct CDR3 sequences, with 15% to 20% found just once. Trimming at V came to 3 bases and at J to 7 bases, leaving 6 bases not matched to a gene. Germline loops: CDR1 LNHNV, CDR2 YYDKDF (reference sequence). The length of the CDR3 is 14 residues. Time point reported: newly diagnosed GD, antithyroid drugs for less than 3 months. PBMC RNA served as the TCR library source. The same data also contributed to another study, on T cells in Graves' hyperthyroidism and ophthalmopathy. This second study says: TCR CDR3 underwent first-round RT-PCR with the HTBI primer set.

The source of this sequence is a young woman with Graves disease. The chain combines TRBV15 with TRBJ1-2; TRBD1 matches at 9 bases. Sequenced here: peripheral blood mononuclear cells (PBMCs), sampled at new diagnosis, from a patient treated with antithyroid drugs. The CDR3 DNA reads as TGTGCCACCAGCAGGGGGACAGGGAGATGTGGCTACACCTTC. Translation gives CATSRGTGRCGYTF.